The T cell receptor (beta chain) described here comes from a study of blood T cell repertoires in COVID-19. Some clones are missing from TCRdb's copy, which holds only in-frame ones; the method was immunoSEQ multiplex PCR. Among about 220,000 clones listed, about 88% were seen once. V was clipped by 4 bases and J by 0 bases, with 12 bases between them. Germline-derived CDR1 and CDR2 are KGHSH and LQKENI. The length of the CDR3 is 15 residues. The specimen was PBMCs or T cells enriched from blood (not recorded which). The clonotype was recovered from a woman aged 25-40 years who had recovered from COVID-19. The chain combines TRBV18 with TRBJ1-1; TRBD1 is a possible D gene (6 bases). For the CDR3, the DNA is TGTGCCAGCTCACTTGGGGGCGGAATGAACACTGAAGCTTTCTTT. It translates to CASSLGGGMNTEAFF.